This TCR beta chain was identified during a study of T cells in localized non-small cell lung cancer. Study-level points and caveats: A higher density of T cells in blood coincided with extended overall survival. Uninvolved adjacent lung showed peak T cell clonality, exceeding tumor. Heterogeneity remains possible because sequencing was limited to only one tumor region. Of the top 100 tumor clones, median around 60 were in adjacent lung, around 28 among its top 100.

With respect to this clone: Its antigen remains unidentified.

Trimming cost V 5 bases and J 2 bases; bases outside gene matches: 5. The CDR3 totals 14 residues. CDR1 MNHGY and CDR2 SAAAGT come from the germline V gene. The method was immunoSEQ multiplex PCR; TCRdb's version includes in-frame clones alone and lacks a portion of them. The data hold fewer than 6,500 clones, with 40% to 55% observed a single time. The sample was lung tumor tissue, taken before any cancer treatment. This receptor was taken from a man aged 35-75 years with stage I lung adenocarcinoma. The chain employs TRBV6-8 and TRBJ2-5; 7 nucleotides agree with TRBD1. CDR3 residues: CASSKGAYQETQYF. The CDR3 nucleotides are TGTGCCAGCAGTAAGGGGGCTTATCAAGAGACCCAGTACTTC.